The 21 T cell receptor beta chains below come from one sample, sequenced in a study of blood T cell repertoires in COVID-19. TCRdb's table, derived via immunoSEQ multiplex PCR, lists solely in-frame clones and lacks some. In the table there are some 360,000 clones, around 87% of which are singletons. Source material: peripheral blood. The receptors here all came from a woman in her sixties or seventies with COVID-19, enrolled during active disease.

The count of this clone is one. The chain employs TRBV9 and TRBJ1-4; 10 bases line up with TRBD1. In germline, CDR1 is SGDLS, CDR2 YYNGEE. This CDR3 is 14 amino acids long. The J segment lost 10 bases and the V segment lost 3 bases, leaving 6 bases of the junction unmatched. The CDR3 sequence: CASSDGTGEGKLFF. CDR3 nucleotide sequence: TGTGCCAGCAGCGACGGGACAGGGGAAGGAAAACTGTTTTTT.

The chain recombines TRBV3-1 (or the pseudogene TRBV3-2) with TRBJ1-3; D remains ambiguous. The germline gives CDR1 LGHDT, CDR2 YNNKEL (reference sequence). CDR3 size: 15 residues. V lost 1 base and J lost 2, with 9 bases in between. This chain's CDR3 is CASSQGPVAGNTIYF. The CDR3 nucleotides are TGTGCCAGCAGCCAAGGCCCGGTCGCTGGAAACACCATATATTTT.

The chain employs TRBV19 and TRBJ2-3, with TRBD2 matching over 13 bases. V dropped 3 bases and J dropped 4; count of bases not matched to a gene: 4. The germline V gene has CDR1 LNHDA and CDR2 SQIVND (reference sequence). This CDR3 has 16 amino acids. The CDR3 DNA sequence: TGTGCCAGTAGTATGACTAGCGGGGGGAACTCAGATACGCAGTATTTT. Protein: CASSMTSGGNSDTQYF. Full variable domain (missing parts from reference TRBV19 and TRBJ2-3): DGGITQSPKYLFRKEGQNVTLSCEQNLNHDAMYWYRQDPGQGLRLIYYSQIVNDFQKGDIAEGYSVSREKKESFPLTVTSAQKNPTAFYLCASSMTSGGNSDTQYFGPGTRLTVL.

The chain employs TRBV5-1 and TRBJ1-1, with D unresolved. CDR3 length: 15 amino acids. Per germline, CDR1 SGHRS and CDR2 YFSETQ. V dropped 0 bases and J dropped 11 bases, with 20 bases sitting between them. The CDR3 reads CASSLASGFPGEAFF. CDR3 in DNA: TGCGCCAGCAGCTTGGCTTCCGGATTTCCCGGGGAGGCTTTCTTT.

The J gene is TRBJ1-2, the V gene TRBV10-3; 7 bases align to TRBD1. Losses at the gene ends were 2 bases for V and 4 bases for J; bases not matched to a gene: 7. The CDR3 extends over 15 amino acids. Germline values: CDR1 ENHRY, CDR2 SYGVKD. CDR3 coding DNA: TGTGCCATCAGTGAGGGGACAGATGGTCCCTATGGCTACACCTTC. Translation: CAISEGTDGPYGYTF.

The chain joins TRBV10-2 to TRBJ2-7, with 9 nucleotides matching TRBD1. Unmatched junction bases numbered 6, after V lost 3 bases and J lost 3 bases. CDR1 and CDR2 from the germline V gene are WSHSY and SAAADI. CDR3 length: 15 amino acids. CDR3 loop: CASSDLRQGGYEQYF. The CDR3 region has the DNA TGCGCCAGCAGTGACCTCCGACAGGGGGGCTACGAGCAGTACTTC.

V usage is TRBV9 and J usage is TRBJ2-2; TRBD2 matches 10 bases. The V gene end was trimmed by 4 bases and the J gene end by 5 bases; junction bases not matched to a gene: 5. From germline, CDR1 is SGDLS and CDR2 YYNGEE. The CDR3 loop spans 15 amino acids. The chain's CDR3 is CASSRTSGVTGELFF. In DNA form, the CDR3 reads TGTGCCAGCAGCAGAACTAGCGGGGTAACCGGGGAGCTGTTTTTT.

The CDR3 loop reads CASSLQGLPYNEQFF. In DNA, the CDR3 is TGTGCCAGCAGCCTACAGGGGTTACCCTACAATGAGCAGTTCTTC. The rearrangement joins TRBV7-9 to TRBJ2-1; 7 bases align to TRBD1. The junction had 6 bases not matched to a gene; V was cut back by 5 bases and J by 2 bases. From germline, CDR1 is SEHNR and CDR2 FQNEAQ (reference sequence). There are 15 residues in the CDR3.

The V gene is TRBV7-3, the J gene TRBJ2-1; D remains ambiguous. Trimming cost V 2 bases and J 8 bases, with 13 bases left between them. CDR3 size: 14 residues. Germline V gene sequence: CDR1 SGHTA, CDR2 FQGTGA. The CDR3 DNA reads TGTGCCAGCAGCTTATCGGCCTTGAGCGATGAGCAGTTCTTC. It specifies CASSLSALSDEQFF.

This chain joins TRBV2 and TRBJ2-5; D may be TRBD1 (6 bases). V shed 1 base and J shed 4 bases, with 10 bases lying between them. Germline lookup yields CDR1 SNHLY and CDR2 FYNNEI. This CDR3 region has 14 residues. CDR3 sequence: CASSEGRGGETQYF. The CDR3 DNA reads TGTGCCAGCAGTGAAGGGAGAGGGGGAGAGACCCAGTACTTC.

The chain uses TRBV2 and TRBJ2-1, with D perhaps TRBD1 (5 bases). CDR1 is SNHLY and CDR2 is FYNNEI in the germline V gene. V gave up 2 bases and J gave up 7 bases, with 15 bases separating them. This CDR3 contains 15 residues. The CDR3 spells CASSEYPGNTNEQFF. CDR3 coding DNA: TGTGCCAGCAGTGAATACCCAGGGAACACGAATGAGCAGTTCTTC.

This clone appeared a few times. The V and J genes are TRBV18 and TRBJ1-5, with TRBD1 matching over 9 bases. The CDR3 extends over 16 amino acids. With 0 bases clipped from V and 4 bases from J, the junction kept 4 bases outside the gene matches. Per germline, CDR1 KGHSH and CDR2 LQKENI. The CDR3 loop reads CASSPPLTGGNQPQHF. The CDR3 bases are TGTGCCAGCTCACCACCCCTGACAGGGGGAAATCAGCCCCAGCATTTT.

The rearrangement links TRBV25-1 to TRBJ2-5; D is perhaps TRBD1 (5 bases). Looked up from germline, CDR1 is MGHDK and CDR2 is SYGVNS. This CDR3 is built from 18 residues. Trimming removed 3 bases from V and 2 bases from J, with 22 bases in between. The CDR3, as DNA: TGTGCCAGCAGTGAGTCTGGGGTTAGGCAGGGTTGGCAAGAGACCCAGTACTTC. It specifies CASSESGVRQGWQETQYF.

The chain links TRBV19 to TRBJ2-7; 10 bases are a match to TRBD1. The CDR3 spans 15 residues. V trimming: 0 bases; J trimming: 4 bases; junction bases outside the gene matches: 3. Germline V gene data show CDR1 as LNHDA and CDR2 as SQIVND (reference sequence). This CDR3 reads CASSIDGTGVYEQYF. CDR3 nucleotide sequence: TGTGCCAGTAGTATAGACGGGACAGGGGTGTACGAGCAGTACTTC.

The V and J genes are TRBV2 and TRBJ2-1; no clear D. Per the germline V gene, CDR1 is SNHLY and CDR2 is FYNNEI. Trimming took 6 bases from V and 4 from J, leaving 4 bases between them. The CDR3 runs 11 residues. CDR3 sequence: CASRSYNEQFF. In DNA form, the CDR3 reads TGTGCCAGCAGGAGTTACAATGAGCAGTTCTTC.

The chain combines TRBV6-6 with TRBJ1-6, with TRBD1 identical over 8 bases. After removal of 5 bases from V and 6 bases from J, the junction contained 6 bases not matched to a gene. This CDR3 has 15 amino acids. CDR1 and CDR2 from the germline V gene are MNHNY and SVGAGI (reference sequence). CDR3 sequence reads: CASSTQTGANSPLHF. The CDR3 DNA reads as TGTGCCAGCAGTACCCAGACAGGGGCTAATTCACCCCTCCACTTT.

This sequence joins TRBV18 and TRBJ2-7; TRBD1 matches at 9 bases. This CDR3 comprises 18 residues. CDR1 is KGHSH, CDR2 LQKENI, per germline. The trim removed 2 bases at V and 1 base at J, leaving 12 bases unmatched. In DNA, the CDR3 is TGTGCCAGCTCACCAGACCTGTCGGGACAGGGCCTGTCCTACGAGCAGTACTTC. Translation: CASSPDLSGQGLSYEQYF.

This chain uses TRBV3-1 (or the pseudogene TRBV3-2) with TRBJ2-7; 7 bases are shared with TRBD1. V was clipped by 4 bases and J by 1 base; unmatched bases: 13. Germline CDR1 is LGHDT and CDR2 is YNNKEL (reference sequence). This CDR3 region has 17 residues. CDR3 coding DNA: TGTGCCAGCAGCCCTGAAAGGTCGACAGGGAGATCCTACGAGCAGTACTTC. This translates into CASSPERSTGRSYEQYF.

This CDR3 is CASSRVLAGAQETQYF. The CDR3 DNA is TGCGCCAGCAGCCGTGTACTAGCGGGGGCACAAGAGACCCAGTACTTC. V usage is TRBV5-1 and J usage is TRBJ2-5; 11 bases are shared with TRBD2. The trim removed 4 bases at V and 2 bases at J, leaving 7 bases unmatched. Per germline, CDR1 SGHRS and CDR2 YFSETQ. CDR3 length: 16 amino acids.

This clone has only a few counts. V usage is TRBV5-1 and J usage is TRBJ1-4; D remains ambiguous. The CDR3 totals 13 residues. Trimming removed 0 bases from V and 7 bases from J, with 7 bases in between. Germline CDR1 reads SGHRS; CDR2 reads YFSETQ. CDR3 amino acids: CASSLGAGEKLFF. In nucleotides, the CDR3 is TGCGCCAGCAGCTTGGGGGCCGGTGAAAAACTGTTTTTT.

The CDR3 nucleotides read TGTGCCAGCAGCTCGTCTAATGAGCAGTTCTTC. As protein: CASSSSNEQFF. The rearrangement joins TRBV5-6 to TRBJ2-1; D is ambiguous. The germline V gene has CDR1 SGHDT and CDR2 YYEEEE. This CDR3 comprises 11 residues. Trimming removed 3 bases at V and 7 bases at J, with 5 bases between.